This TCR beta chain was sequenced in a study of cytomegalovirus exposure and HLA in healthy donors. Regarding the study as a whole: An analysis that was carried out later associated 15,000 to 20,000 TCR beta sequences with HLA alleles at 0.05 false discovery rate.

The germline V and J ends were trimmed by 7 bases and 5 bases, with 14 bases remaining between them. Germline CDR1 is MNHEY and CDR2 is SVGAGI. The CDR3 length is 13 residues. PCR used 60 Vbeta primers and 13 Jbeta primers. Some clones are missing from TCRdb's copy, which holds only in-frame ones; the method was immunoSEQ multiplex PCR. Reported are some 96,000 clones; the ten largest clones contain around 3.4%. Worth noting for this clone: Its antigen is unidentified.

This chain uses TRBV6-5 with TRBJ1-2; D may be TRBD1 (5 bases). This receptor was identified in a woman in her 30s in good health and CMV-seronegative. The specimen sequenced was PBMCs. The CDR3: CASTLGALYGYTF. The CDR3 bases are TGTGCCAGCACCTTAGGGGCCCTTTATGGCTACACCTTC.